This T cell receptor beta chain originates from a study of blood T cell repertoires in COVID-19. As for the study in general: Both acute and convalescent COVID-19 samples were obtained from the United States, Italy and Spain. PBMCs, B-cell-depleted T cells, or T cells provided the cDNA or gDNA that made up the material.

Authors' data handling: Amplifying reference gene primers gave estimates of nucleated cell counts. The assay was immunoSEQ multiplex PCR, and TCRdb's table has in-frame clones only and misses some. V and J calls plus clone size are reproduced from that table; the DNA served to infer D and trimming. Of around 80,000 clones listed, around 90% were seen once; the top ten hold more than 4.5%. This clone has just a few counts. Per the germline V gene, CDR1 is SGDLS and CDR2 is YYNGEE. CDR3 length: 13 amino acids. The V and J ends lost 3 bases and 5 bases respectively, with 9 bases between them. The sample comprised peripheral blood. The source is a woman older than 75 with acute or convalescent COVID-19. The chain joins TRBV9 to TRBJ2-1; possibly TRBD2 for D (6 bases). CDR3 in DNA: TGTGCCAGCAGCGGTGGGGGGAACAATGAGCAGTTCTTC. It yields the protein CASSGGGNNEQFF.